This T cell receptor (beta chain) was documented in a study of blood T cell repertoires in COVID-19 (TCRdb year 2020). Broadly, across the study: Collaborator samples came from the United States, Italy and Spain and covered acute and convalescent phases of COVID-19. The prospective study material was composed of cDNA or gDNA derived from T cells, B-cell-depleted T cells, or PBMCs. The dataset comprised deeply sampled blood TCRbeta repertoires from subjects exposed to, actively infected with, or recovered from COVID-19. A freely available public database, intended as a resource for researchers studying the immune response to SARS-CoV-2, is where the repertoires were released. The samples were drawn from two sources: the first 160 participants of the ongoing ImmuneRACE study, and approximately 1,300 subjects contributed by 6 global collaborators. Nearly every sample came with metadata listing a de-identified subject ID, COVID-19 status, age in years and sex. Where available, HLA class I and class II types were taken from metadata supplied by the sample provider and were not determined by assay-based typing.

As to this clone: The antigen it binds to is not known. It has no much larger one-base neighbor in the sample; base qualities were not kept.

The immunoSEQ Assay, a bias-controlled multiplex PCR, was used to amplify TCRbeta CDR3 regions from genomic DNA. Per the original workflow: The number of nucleated cells in each sample was estimated from the amplification of reference gene primers within the assay. To quantify the absolute abundance of each unique TCRbeta CDR3 rearrangement, sequence reads were collapsed and filtered. Productive Simpson clonality was computed per sample as the square root of Simpson's diversity index over productive rearrangements. TCRdb mirrors the immuneACCESS table, restricted to in-frame sequences. Some clones are absent from its copies; in checked studies, under half trace to an unresolved V gene, and the reason for the others is unknown. The DNA gave D and trimming, while V, J and clone size come from that table. In all, the sample holds 280,000 or so clones, and roughly 86% of those were seen once. The ten largest clones take up roughly 9% of the sample.

Study-level results and caveats: The quantity of clinical and demographic metadata differed by source and by participant and was supplied without curation.

The germline V gene gives CDR1 as SNHLY and CDR2 as FYNNEI. The CDR3 starts with the cysteine, ends with the phenylalanine, and has 14 residues. Only the CDR3 region is kept as DNA, spanning 42 bases read in frame from base 1. The germline V end is reduced by 7 bases and the J end by 10 bases; junction bases left unmatched: 9. Each collaborating institution followed its own protocols to collect whole blood in K2EDTA tubes. Collaborator samples were shipped for TCRbeta analysis as frozen whole blood, isolated PBMCs, or DNA extracted from either sample type. The sample consisted of peripheral blood. The sequence derives from a man between 18 and 29 years old with active or convalescent COVID-19. The chain links TRBV2 with TRBJ1-6; TRBD1 fits 8 bases in the junction. The DNA reads as follows: TGTGCCAGCAACCCCCAGGGGGCGGACTCACCCCTCCACTTT. Its translation is CASNPQGADSPLHF.